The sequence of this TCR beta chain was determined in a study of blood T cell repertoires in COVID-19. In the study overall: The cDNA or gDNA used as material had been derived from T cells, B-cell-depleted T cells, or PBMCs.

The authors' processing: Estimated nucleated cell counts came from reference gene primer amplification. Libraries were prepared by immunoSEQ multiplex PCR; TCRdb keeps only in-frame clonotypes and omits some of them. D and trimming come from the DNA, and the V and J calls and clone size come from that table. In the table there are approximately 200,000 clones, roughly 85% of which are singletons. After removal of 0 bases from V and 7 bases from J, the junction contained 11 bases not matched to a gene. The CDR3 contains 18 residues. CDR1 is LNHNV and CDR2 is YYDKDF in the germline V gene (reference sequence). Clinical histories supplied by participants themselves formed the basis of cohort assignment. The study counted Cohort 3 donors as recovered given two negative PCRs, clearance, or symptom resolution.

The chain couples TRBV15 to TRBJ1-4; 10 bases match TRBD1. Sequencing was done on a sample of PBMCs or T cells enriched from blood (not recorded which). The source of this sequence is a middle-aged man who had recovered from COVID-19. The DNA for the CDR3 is TGTGCCACCAGCAGAGATTCGAACACCGGGACAGGGGCTGAAAAACTGTTTTTT. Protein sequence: CATSRDSNTGTGAEKLFF.